This record looks at one T cell receptor beta chain sequence and its context. The antigen remains unidentified. A clone one base away is much larger, so this may be a read error. This specimen belongs to a study of CD8+CD57+ T cells in acquired aplastic anemia. Study findings and constraints: Sharing between patients and controls was observed for roughly 30 CD8+ CDR3 sequences.

With 4 bases removed from V and 0 bases from J, the gap between germline ends came to 16 bases. Germline CDR1 reads SGHRS; CDR2 reads YFSETQ. The CDR3 consists of 16 residues. TCR beta VDJ combinations and CDR3 sequences were profiled from genomic DNA. MiXCR was run by TCRdb on the reads, yielding one entry per CDR3 protein. The sample records about 250,000 distinct CDR3 sequences, about 44% being singletons. The authors sequenced patients whose flow cytometry had shown CD8+CD57+ cell expansion. Sequencing was done on a sample of sorted CD4+, CD8+, or CD8+CD57+ T cells (not recorded which) from PBMCs. This clonotype was sampled from a human donor with aplastic anemia. The rearrangement joins TRBV5-1 to TRBJ1-2, with D possibly TRBD1 on 6 matching bases. DNA for the CDR3: TGCGCCAGCAGCCAAGATTCTACAGGGTCTAACTATGGCTACACCTTC. This encodes CASSQDSTGSNYGYTF. The whole variable domain, filled in from reference TRBV5-1 and TRBJ1-2, reads KAGVTQTPRYLIKTRGQQVTLSCSPISGHRSVSWYQQTPGQGLQFLFEYFSETQRNKGNFPGRFSGRQFSNSRSEMNVSTLELGDSALYLCASSQDSTGSNYGYTFGSGTRLTVV.